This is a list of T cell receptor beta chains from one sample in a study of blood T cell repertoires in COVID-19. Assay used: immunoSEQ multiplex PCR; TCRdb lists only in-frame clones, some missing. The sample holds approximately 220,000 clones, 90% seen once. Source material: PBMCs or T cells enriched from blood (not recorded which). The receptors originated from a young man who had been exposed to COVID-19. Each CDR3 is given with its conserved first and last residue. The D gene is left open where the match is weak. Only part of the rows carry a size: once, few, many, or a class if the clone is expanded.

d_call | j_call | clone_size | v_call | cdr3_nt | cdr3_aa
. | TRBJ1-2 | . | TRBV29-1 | TGCAGCGTCCCAACCCCGGTCGACAGGACGGGCTATCGAGGCTACACCTTC | CSVPTPVDRTGYRGYTF
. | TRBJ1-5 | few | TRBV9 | TGTGCCAGCATTCCGATCAGGATCAATCAGCCCCAGCATTTT | CASIPIRINQPQHF
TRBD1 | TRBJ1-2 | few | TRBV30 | TGTGCCTGGGGACAGGGGAACTATGGCTACACCTTC | CAWGQGNYGYTF
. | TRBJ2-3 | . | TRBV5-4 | TGTGCCAGCCGGCAGGGGTTTCGTGCAGATACGCAGTATTTT | CASRQGFRADTQYF
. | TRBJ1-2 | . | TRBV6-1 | TGTGCCAGCAGTGAAGCGGGGGGATTTGAAACCTTC | CASSEAGGFETF
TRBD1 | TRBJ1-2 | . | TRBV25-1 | TGTGCCAGCAGTGTTTCAGGACAGGGGAGCGGTGGCTACACCTTC | CASSVSGQGSGGYTF
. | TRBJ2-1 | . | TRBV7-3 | TGTGCCAGCAGCTCCTATCCGGAGGGCTCCTACAATGAGCAGTTCTTC | CASSSYPEGSYNEQFF
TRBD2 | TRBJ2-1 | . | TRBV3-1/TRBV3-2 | TGTGCCAGCAGCCCTAGCGGGGGTCGAGGGAATGAGCAGTTCTTC | CASSPSGGRGNEQFF
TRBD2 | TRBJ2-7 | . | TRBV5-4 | TGTGCCAGCAGCCTCGAGACTAGCGGGGCCTCTTTC | CASSLETSGASF
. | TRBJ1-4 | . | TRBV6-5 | TGTGCCAGCAGTCCTAGACGCACAACTAATGAAAAACTGTTTTTT | CASSPRRTTNEKLFF
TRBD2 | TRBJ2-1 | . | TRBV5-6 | TGTGCCAGCAGCCCCGTCGGGGGGGGCCCTTACAATGAGCAGTTCTTC | CASSPVGGGPYNEQFF
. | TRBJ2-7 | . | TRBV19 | TGTGCCAGTAGTGAGGGCCCTGACTCCTACGAGCAGTACTTC | CASSEGPDSYEQYF
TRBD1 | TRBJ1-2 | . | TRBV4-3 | TGCGCCAGCAGCCAAGAAAGTCGGACAGGGTTCTATGGCTACACCTTC | CASSQESRTGFYGYTF
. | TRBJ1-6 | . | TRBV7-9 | TGTGCCAGCAGCTTAGGATCTGGTGCCGAGCGCTCACCCCTCCACTTT | CASSLGSGAERSPLHF
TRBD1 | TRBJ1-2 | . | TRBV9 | TGTGCCAGCAGCATAGGACAGGGGTATGGCTACACCTTC | CASSIGQGYGYTF
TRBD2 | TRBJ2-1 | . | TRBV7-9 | TGTGCCAGCAGCCGGGGTGGCGGGGGTAGGAGCTCCTACAATGAGCAGTTCTTC | CASSRGGGGRSSYNEQFF
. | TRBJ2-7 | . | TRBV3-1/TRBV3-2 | TGTGCCAGCAGCCTGACTAGTTACGAGCAGTACTTC | CASSLTSYEQYF